This T cell receptor beta chain is from a study of T cell repertoires in cytomegalovirus infection. TCRdb recomputed calls from the reads with MiXCR, one row per CDR3 protein. The sample holds approximately 200,000 distinct CDR3 sequences, approximately 22% seen once. There are a few counts of this clonotype. Its matching antigen is unknown. This CDR3 spans 13 amino acids. Trimming removed 3 bases from V and 7 bases from J, with 10 bases in between. Whole-study findings and limits: Carriers of CMV and the relevant HLA type were discriminated by public TCR beta frequency.

The chain carries TRBV12-3 or TRBV12-4 and TRBJ1-5; D is uncertain. This receptor was obtained from a human donor in good health (CMV status not recorded). Some clones in this sample may be carry-over from other donors' samples. Sequencing was performed on CD8+ T cells from PBMCs. DNA for the CDR3: TGTGCCAGCAGTTTGGGGTCCACCCAGCCCCAGCATTTT. Translation: CASSLGSTQPQHF.